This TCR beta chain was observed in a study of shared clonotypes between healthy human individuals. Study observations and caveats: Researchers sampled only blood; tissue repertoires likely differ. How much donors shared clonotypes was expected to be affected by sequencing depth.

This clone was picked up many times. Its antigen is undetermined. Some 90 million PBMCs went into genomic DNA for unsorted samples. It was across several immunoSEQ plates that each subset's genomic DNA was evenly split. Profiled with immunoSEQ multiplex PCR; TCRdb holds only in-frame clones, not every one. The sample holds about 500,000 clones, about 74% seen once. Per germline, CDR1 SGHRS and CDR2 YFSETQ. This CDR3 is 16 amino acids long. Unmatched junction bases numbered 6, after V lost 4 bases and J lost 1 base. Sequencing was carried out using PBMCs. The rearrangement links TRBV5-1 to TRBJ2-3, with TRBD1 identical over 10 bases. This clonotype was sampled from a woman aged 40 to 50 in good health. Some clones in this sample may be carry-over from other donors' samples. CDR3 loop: CASSPEGQGRTDTQYF. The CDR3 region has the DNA TGCGCCAGCAGCCCGGAGGGACAGGGGCGCACAGATACGCAGTATTTT.